The entry below describes one T cell receptor beta chain. Its antigen target is currently unknown. Within one base of it there is no much larger clone, and no base qualities were kept. This entry is derived from a study of memory B cells and T cells in multiple sclerosis (dated by TCRdb to between 2018 and 2020). In terms of the full investigation: TCR beta repertoires of autoproliferating peripheral T cells were compared with the TCR beta repertoires of brain lesion-infiltrating T cells in multiple sclerosis patients. A couple of multiple sclerosis patients were included in the TCR sequencing because brain lesions obtained at autopsy or brain-infiltrating cells obtained from biopsy were available for them.

TCRbeta CDR3 regions were amplified from extracted genomic DNA using the immunoSEQ Platform. The immunoSEQ assay combined multiplex PCR with high-throughput sequencing and a vendor bioinformatics pipeline. On the authors' methods: Non-productive sequences and CDR3s shorter than 4 amino acids were removed, and clonotype frequencies were recalculated per sample. In immunoSEQ Analyzer 2.0, shared clonotypes were identified as identical CDR3 amino acid, V gene and J gene sequences. Repertoire overlap was normalized by dividing shared clonotype counts by the product of both clone-set sizes, with the result scaled by 1000 into arbitrary units. TCRdb took this table from immuneACCESS and kept in-frame rearrangements with V and J called. Such tables lack part of the clones; where checked against another copy, unresolved V genes explain under half of the gap, and the rest is unexplained. V and J calls and clone size come straight from that table; D and trimming were deduced from the DNA. Here the sample has approximately 32,000 clones; 86% occur a single time. The ten largest clonotypes hold under 3.5% of the sample.

Its CDR3 holds 16 amino acids, cysteine through phenylalanine. The only DNA kept is the CDR3, 48 bases in frame from the first base. For this chain, trimming is 5 bases at the V end and 3 bases at the J end, and the number of junction bases without a gene match is 8. Looking up the germline V gene yields CDR1 SGHVS and CDR2 FNYEAQ. Autoproliferating (CFSEdim) and non-proliferating (CFSEhi) T cell fractions were sequenced separately after stimulus-free culture of CFSE-labeled PBMCs. A total of 5x10^7 CFSE-labeled PBMCs were cultured for under nine days without stimulus, and replicate wells were then pooled. PBMCs were labeled with approximately 0.5 uM CFSE and were cultured without exogenous stimuli in serum-free AIM-V medium. PBMCs were obtained by Ficoll density gradient centrifugation and kept cryopreserved until use. Using a FACSAria III, live 7-AAD-negative cells were sorted, then washed with PBS and stored frozen at -80 degrees C as dry pellets.

General study outcomes and caveats: Because clone-set sizes differed between compartments, counts of shared clonotypes were influenced and normalization was required.

This clonotype was obtained from a human donor with multiple sclerosis. Material: PBMCs from blood kept in culture. Rearrangement joined TRBV7-6 to TRBJ2-2, with TRBD1 identical over 8 junction bases. The DNA is TGTGCCAGCAGCATTCCTCCGGGACAGGACACCGGGGAGCTGTTTTTT. It translates as CASSIPPGQDTGELFF.